In its sample, the clone carrying this T cell receptor beta chain was seen a few times. Its matching antigen is unknown. One end of the junction is discordant with germline, which a read error may explain. Amplified TCR beta CDR3 regions derived from RNA transcripts. The TCR CDR3 was amplified in a first-round RT-PCR using the HTBI primer set. TCRdb itself ran the multiplex PCR reads through MiXCR, one entry per CDR3 protein. The table records fewer than 650,000 distinct CDR3 sequences, 13% to 15% of them present only once. From germline, CDR1 is SSHAT and CDR2 FNYEAQ (reference sequence). The CDR3 has 14 amino acids. Lactation, pregnancy, other autoimmune disease or uncontrolled infection led to exclusion of patients. This record belongs to a study of T cells in Graves' hyperthyroidism and ophthalmopathy. Study-wide findings and caveats: Stable hyperthyroidism was told apart from ophthalmopathy by a model built on 13 V-J features. Expanded thyroid clonotypes (above 0.001) were mostly also found in blood.

This TCR derives from a young woman with Graves' ophthalmopathy. This chain uses TRBV7-7 with TRBJ2-1; D remains ambiguous. The sample was blood. In DNA form, the CDR3 reads TGTGCTAGCAGCTTAGATCCTACCTACAATGAGCAGTTCTTC. Protein sequence: CASSLDPTYNEQFF.